These 9 T cell receptor beta chains share one sample of origin, sequenced in a study of Ad26.COV2.S vaccination and SARS-CoV-2 variants (dated by TCRdb to about 2021). The protocol used for the library was the immunoSEQ multiplex PCR assay. Entries here come from immuneACCESS through TCRdb and include only in-frame sequences with V and J called. Some clones fail to appear in such tables; in the studies checked, an unresolved V gene covers under half of the shortfall, and the cause of the remainder is unknown. The sample table records 400,000 to 500,000 clones; 88% of these occur just once. About 3.5% of the sample is taken by the ten largest. This specimen's treatment or condition label, interpreted: some 19 received Ad26.COV2.S at low or high dose, single or two shots; about 5 received placebo; per-sample allocation not given. For vaccine and placebo recipients, repertoires were sequenced using samples collected on day 63 after the first injection.

Sequenced material: peripheral blood, taken in a trial of Ad26.COV2.S vaccine versus placebo. The origin of the receptors is a person between 18 and 60 years old who received the Ad26.COV2.S COVID-19 vaccine or a placebo.

The genes are TRBV28 and TRBJ1-1, with TRBD1 matching 8 bases. The CDR3 loop spans 14 amino acids. Per germline, CDR1 MDHEN and CDR2 SYDVKM. The trim removed 6 bases at V and 10 bases at J, leaving 13 bases unmatched. DNA of the CDR3: TGTGCCAGCAGATCGTCCTCAACGGACAGGGTAGCTTTCTTT. It is translated as CASRSSSTDRVAFF.

The V gene is TRBV12-5, the J gene TRBJ2-5, with a tentative D call TRBD2 (5 bases). The V end was cut by 5 bases, the J end by 5 bases, with 15 bases between. Germline CDR1 and CDR2: LGHNT and FRNRAP. The CDR3 totals 14 residues. The CDR3 reads CASGPGRAVETQYF. The DNA for the CDR3 is TGTGCTAGTGGTCCCGGGCGGGCTGTGGAGACCCAGTACTTC.

Notes on this clone: The germline gene is not matched at one end of the junction; a read error may be the cause. This rearrangement joins TRBV5-6 to TRBJ1-6, with D possibly TRBD1 on 6 matching bases. Germline values: CDR1 SGHDT, CDR2 YYEEEE. The CDR3 covers 14 residues. CDR3 in amino acids: CASSFGHRANPPLF. The CDR3 DNA is TGTGCCAGCAGCTTTGGACACAGGGCAAACCCACCACTCTTT.

Only a few counts were recorded for this clone. V usage is TRBV4-2 and J usage is TRBJ2-1; a possible D gene is TRBD2 (6 bases). V lost 0 bases and J lost 9, with 9 bases in between. This CDR3 is 13 amino acids long. The germline gives CDR1 LGHNA, CDR2 YNFKEQ. The CDR3 is CASSQEIGGEQFF. The CDR3 DNA is TGTGCCAGCAGCCAAGAAATCGGGGGTGAGCAGTTCTTC.

The chain uses TRBV27 and TRBJ2-3; D gene ambiguous. The germline V and J ends were trimmed by 3 bases and 6 bases, with 13 bases remaining between them. Germline assignment: CDR1 MNHEY and CDR2 SMNVEV (reference sequence). The CDR3 extends over 14 amino acids. The CDR3 coding sequence is TGTGCCAGCAGTTTTGAAGGGCCCGCGGATACGCAGTATTTT. This gives the protein CASSFEGPADTQYF.

This sequence joins TRBV7-9 and TRBJ1-3; possibly TRBD1 for D (5 bases). This CDR3 contains 16 residues. Trimming took off 1 base at V and 1 base at J, with 11 bases between the two ends. Germline CDR1 reads SEHNR; CDR2 reads FQNEAQ (reference sequence). The chain's CDR3 is CASSLGGATSGNTIYF. The CDR3 nucleotides read TGTGCCAGCAGCTTAGGTGGGGCCACTTCTGGAAACACCATATATTTT.

This chain uses TRBV18 with TRBJ2-3; 10 bases agree with TRBD1. The CDR3 loop spans 16 amino acids. The germline CDR1 and CDR2 sequences are KGHSH and LQKENI. With 4 bases clipped from V and 2 bases from J, the junction kept 6 bases outside the gene matches. CDR3 coding DNA: TGTGCCAGCTCACTAGGGACAGGGGCTACCACAGATACGCAGTATTTT. It is translated as CASSLGTGATTDTQYF.

The chain couples TRBV2 to TRBJ1-3; no firm D call. Germline V gene sequence: CDR1 SNHLY, CDR2 FYNNEI. The CDR3 is 14 amino acids. Trimming pared 0 bases from V and 0 bases from J, leaving 3 bases between. Here the CDR3 DNA reads TGTGCCAGCAGTGAAGCCAGCTCTGGAAACACCATATATTTT. Amino acid sequence: CASSEASSGNTIYF.

DNA for the CDR3: TGTGCCAGCAGCGCCGACAGGGGAGCCTACGAGCAGTACTTC. Translating gives CASSADRGAYEQYF. The chain combines TRBV6-4 with TRBJ2-7; the match to TRBD1 covers 8 bases. The germline gives CDR1 MRHNA, CDR2 SNTAGT. Losses at the gene ends were 6 bases for V and 2 bases for J; bases not matched to a gene: 6. The CDR3 runs to 14 residues.